The 2 T cell receptor beta chains in this list originate from one sample, sequenced in a study of blood T cells in healthy people across ages (dated by TCRdb to between 2014 and 2016). The library was made by 5' RACE. Sequencing instrument: Illumina HiSeq 2500. The second PCR ran for about 6 to 11 cycles and used a J-beta primer mix along with a sample-barcoded 5' primer. The public reads were quality trimmed at Q25 with fastp and then assembled into clones with MiXCR by TCRdb, keeping productive beta chains. Every entry covers one CDR3 protein and lists the most common genes and DNA from its rows. The sample profile shows 850,000 to 950,000 distinct CDR3 sequences; less than 35% of them were found once. The ten largest clonotypes hold roughly 17% of the sample. Sequenced input: blood. Every receptor here comes from a woman over 75 in good health.

For this clonotype: A read error is possible here, since a much larger clone lies one base away. The chain uses TRBV7-2 and TRBJ2-1; TRBD2 might be the D (6 bases). Looked up from germline, CDR1 is SGHTA and CDR2 is FQGNSA. V gave up 5 bases and J gave up 0 bases, with 11 bases separating them. This CDR3 is 15 amino acids long. The CDR3 sequence: CTSSILGGSYNEQFF. The CDR3 DNA reads as TGTACCAGCAGCATCCTCGGGGGCTCCTACAATGAGCAGTTCTTC.

This clonotype occurred a few times. The genes are TRBV6-2 or TRBV6-3 and TRBJ1-1; the D is unclear. The CDR3 totals 17 residues. V lost 2 bases and J lost 3, with 19 bases in between. Germline V gives CDR1 MNHEY, CDR2 SVGEGT. CDR3 region: CASSYKVSGLLDTEAFF. The CDR3 bases are TGTGCCAGCAGTTACAAGGTGTCGGGCCTTCTGGACACTGAAGCTTTCTTT.